This entry concerns a single T cell receptor (beta chain). Its antigen has not been determined. Per-base qualities were not stored, and no clone one base away is much larger. CDR1 and CDR2 are read off the germline V gene as SGHVS and FNYEAQ. The CDR3 spans 21 residues, from the cysteine through the valine. CDR3 DNA only is kept here, 63 bases in frame from base 1. V and J lose 5 bases and 4 bases, and a span of 36 bases separates them. Receptor amplification or capture employed 5' RACE. Sequencing took place on an Illumina HiSeq 2000. Template switching added a universal primer binding site, and the final cDNA carried a unique molecular identifier that allowed TCR cDNA molecules to be counted accurately. Specific primers in the conserved constant-segment region were used to synthesize first-strand cDNA for the TCR alpha and beta chains. To control for contamination, every cDNA library was double barcoded, receiving both a SMART-Mk sample barcode and Illumina barcodes. Two successive PCR steps introduced TruSeq adapter sequences along with Illumina sample barcodes. TCR alpha and beta cDNA libraries were sequenced on the Illumina HiSeq platform with custom primers. The source study handled its data this way. MiGEC was used to process raw reads and extract unique molecular identifiers, and MiXCR was used to find CDR3 positions. For each individual, recombination models were inferred using an EM algorithm with the repgenHMM and IGoR tools. Shared clonotype analysis was performed with the tcR package in R, normalizing sharing by the product of cloneset sizes. To study raw recombination without the effects of thymic and clonal selection, out-of-frame nonproductive sequences were analyzed. TCRdb reprocessed the public reads (quality trimming at Q25 with fastp, clone calling with MiXCR) and kept in-frame beta chains. Rows with a matching CDR3 protein are joined into one entry that keeps the most common DNA and genes. TCRdb, not the authors, supplied the V and J calls. The sample table lists about 890,000 distinct CDR3 sequences, approximately 13% of them with a count of one. Of the sample, about 1.6% falls within the top ten clones.

This sample stems from a study of identical twins (dated by TCRdb to between 2015 and 2016). Study-wide context: The study deep-sequenced TCR alpha and beta repertoires from monozygotic twins, unrelated adults of various ages and cord blood to test whether fetal clonotypes persist. To rule out contamination, the twin experiments were replicated at different times with different library preparation protocols.

All donors were healthy Caucasians. Three pairs of female monozygotic twins, all aged 18 to 29 years, were included in the twin cohort. The RNA used for TCR libraries was isolated from peripheral blood mononuclear cells. Study-wide findings and limitations: Invariant T cells such as MAIT and iNKT could partly confound zero-insertion analyses, although diverse VJ usage argued against such confounding for most clonotypes. Out-of-frame TCR alpha sequences shared between twins showed an excess of low generation-probability sequences compared with coincidental sharing between unrelated individuals. Out-of-frame TCR alpha sharing in monozygotic twins was systematically underestimated by recombination models, whereas sharing between unrelated individuals was in agreement with the recombination models. Excess twin sharing in beta out-of-frame sequences was weaker because fewer shared sequences lowered the signal-to-noise ratio. Conclusions relied on cross-sectional statistical analysis, since the same donors could not be followed over many years. Fewer insertions were carried by abundant cord blood beta clonotypes; a weaker similar trend was observed in young adult naive repertoires, while no such trend was observed in memory repertoires.

These same data were also listed under a study on yellow fever vaccine responses in identical twins. Drawing on the second study: According to the authors, the vaccine-induced T cell response in identical twins seemed to be partly convergent and partly specific to each individual. Focusing on identical twins, the study followed the T cell clones that responded to the vaccine, and did so with precision.

The rearranged segments are TRBV7-6 and TRBJ2-7; the D call is possibly TRBD1 or TRBD2, each sharing 10 bases. Sequencing was done on a sample of PBMCs. The TCR comes from a woman younger than 30 in good health. The CDR3 protein: CASSLRDRGLAGAFPFYEQYV. The DNA reads TGTGCCAGCAGCCTACGGGACAGGGGTCTAGCGGGGGCCTTTCCTTTTTACGAGCAGTACGTC.